The present TCR beta chain was sequenced within a study of T cells of healthy individuals. This CDR3 has 16 amino acids. Germline CDR1 SNHLY, CDR2 FYNNEI. The ends were cut back, 4 bases at V and 0 bases at J, with 10 bases in the middle. A single record per CDR3 protein comes from TCRdb applying MiXCR to the 5' RACE reads. This sample carries under 70,000 distinct CDR3 sequences, roughly 14% of them seen once, and the ten largest clones take 15% to 20%. This TCR was recovered from a human donor in good health. The chain links TRBV2 to TRBJ2-6; tentatively, D is TRBD1 (6 bases). The DNA of the CDR3 is TGTGCCAGCAGTGGTCCCAGGGGCTCTGGGGCCAACGTCCTGACTTTC. This sequence encodes CASSGPRGSGANVLTF. The entire variable domain, with the rest obtained from reference TRBV2 and TRBJ2-6, is as follows: EPEVTQTPSHQVTQMGQEVILRCVPISNHLYFYWYRQILGQKVEFLVSFYNNEISEKSEIFDDQFSVERPDGSNFTLKIRSTKLEDSAMYFCASSGPRGSGANVLTFGAGSRLTVL.